This TCR beta chain was captured by sequencing in a study of blood T cell repertoires in COVID-19. Looking at the study overall: Samples taken during acute and convalescent COVID-19 were collected in the United States, Italy and Spain. Sample material is recorded as cDNA or gDNA derived from T cells, B-cell-depleted T cells, or PBMCs.

The CDR3 loop spans 16 amino acids. The trim removed 4 bases at V and 7 bases at J, leaving 7 bases unmatched. CDR1 and CDR2 from the germline V gene are MNHEY and SVGAGI. In the source study's methods: Researchers report that nucleated cell counts were estimated from reference gene primer amplification. Using immunoSEQ multiplex PCR, the repertoire was profiled, and TCRdb retains in-frame clones only, with some absent. The DNA gave D and trimming, while V, J and clone size come from that table. The data contain approximately 230,000 clones, roughly three quarters of them singletons. This clonotype originated in a woman aged 40 to 50 with active or convalescent COVID-19. The gene calls are TRBV6-5 and TRBJ2-4, with 13 positions matching TRBD2. Sequencing input: peripheral blood. The CDR3 DNA reads as TGTGCCAGCAGTTCCCGACTAGCGGGGGGAGGGAACATTCAGTACTTC. It yields the protein CASSSRLAGGGNIQYF.